This T cell receptor beta chain emerged from a study of long-term antiretroviral therapy in people with HIV. The wider study: Some samples came about a decade before the 2015 immediate-ART recommendation, and these were the earliest. The study, taken as a whole, reports: Patients on ART gained diversity, which nonetheless stayed below transplant donor controls.

Germline CDR1 reads MNHEY; CDR2 reads SVGAGI. Between the trimmed V and J ends, which lost 0 bases and 5 bases, there was a span of 13 bases. CDR3 length: 15 residues. To note about this clone: The target antigen is unknown.

Survey-level resolution applied to immunoSEQ assay v3.0. Sequencing used immunoSEQ multiplex PCR; TCRdb keeps in-frame clones, though not all of them. The table includes 20,000 to 25,000 clones, approximately 76% detected once. Treatment for all HIV-infected participants took place in the United States. The chain recombines TRBV6-5 with TRBJ1-1; tentative D call: TRBD1 (5 bases). This receptor was obtained from a woman between 35 and 50 years old with HIV. This material consisted of unsorted PBMCs, taken around 1.7 years before starting antiretroviral therapy. In DNA, the CDR3 is TGTGCCAGCAGTTACTCGAACTCAGGGAAGACTGAAGCTTTCTTT. It is translated as CASSYSNSGKTEAFF.